This T cell receptor (beta chain) was captured by sequencing in a study of blood T cell repertoires in COVID-19 (dated by TCRdb to 2020 to 2021). With regard to the full study: The collaborator samples originated in the United States, Italy and Spain and spanned the acute and convalescent phases of COVID-19. The material from the prospective study consisted of cDNA or gDNA derived from T cells, B-cell-depleted T cells, or PBMCs. Deeply sampled blood TCRbeta repertoires from subjects exposed to, actively infected with, or recovered from COVID-19 were included in the dataset. A freely available public database, intended as a resource for researchers studying the immune response to SARS-CoV-2, is where the repertoires were released. The samples were drawn from the first 160 participants of the ongoing ImmuneRACE study and from 1,254 subjects provided by 6 global collaborators. A de-identified subject ID, COVID-19 status, age in years and sex were almost always included in the sample metadata. Where available, HLA class I and class II types were taken from metadata supplied by the sample provider and were not determined by assay-based typing. What the authors observed across the whole study: Clinical and demographic metadata were provided uncurated, with the amount varying by source and participant.

TCRbeta CDR3 regions were amplified from genomic DNA using the immunoSEQ Assay, a bias-controlled multiplex PCR. Concerning the study's data processing: Within the assay, amplification of reference gene primers was used to estimate how many nucleated cells each sample contained. Sequence reads were collapsed and filtered to measure the absolute abundance of every unique TCRbeta CDR3 rearrangement. For each sample, productive Simpson clonality was calculated as the square root of Simpson's diversity index across productive rearrangements. The immuneACCESS repertoire file appears here via TCRdb, limited to in-frame rearrangements. These files lack a portion of the clones; in checked studies, under half of the deficit traces to unresolved V genes, and the cause of the others is not known. V and J calls and clone size are as listed in that table; D and trimming were resolved from the DNA. The sample table contains about 270,000 clones; only one count was recorded for more than 80% of them. About 4% of the sample belongs to the ten largest clones.

A word on this clone: Its antigen is unknown. Base qualities were left out, and no much larger clone turns up one base away.

Enrolling through a virtual design, the prospective study's participants ranged in age from roughly 18 to 90 years and lived across about two dozen United States geographic areas. Cohort assignment in the prospective study relied on participant-reported clinical history from a screening survey and a study questionnaire. Mobile phlebotomists in the prospective study collected whole blood, serum and a nasopharyngeal or oropharyngeal swab from every participant. Additional blood draws and questionnaires over an approximately two-month period could optionally be provided by prospective study participants. Before DNA extraction, prospective study blood samples were shipped either frozen or at room temperature. Sequencing was carried out using PBMCs or T cells enriched from blood (not recorded which). This receptor was obtained from a woman younger than 45 with acute COVID-19.

The DNA sequence follows: TGTGCCAGCAGCCGCGGAGGAGGCGAGCAGTACTTC. Translation gives CASSRGGGEQYF. The V and J genes are TRBV3-1 (or the pseudogene TRBV3-2) and TRBJ2-7; TRBD2 is a weak D gene call, 5 bases matching. V loses 4 bases, J loses 6 bases, and the germline ends lie 10 bases apart. CDR1 and CDR2, per the germline V gene (reference sequence), are LGHDT and YNNKEL. The CDR3 sequence holds 12 residues, the cysteine and phenylalanine included. Solely the CDR3 DNA is kept, with 36 bases framed from the first base.